This note documents a single T cell receptor (beta chain) sequence. Its specificity is not known. These data are taken from a study of T cell repertoires in cytomegalovirus infection. Whole-study context: CMV epitopes, recently identified HLA-C-restricted and well-studied HLA-B-restricted, were used. An indication of both CMV infection and matching HLA type came from public TCR beta signatures.

V gave up 3 bases and J gave up 4 bases, with 14 bases separating them. CDR3 length equals 14 residues. Germline assignment: CDR1 SGHNT and CDR2 YYREEE (reference sequence). From the reads, TCRdb called clonotypes with MiXCR, one entry per CDR3 protein. The repertoire holds approximately 500,000 distinct CDR3 sequences, with about 33% as singletons. Study results and caveats: Adding up the frequency of public TCR beta families identified people who carried CMV plus the relevant HLA. Across the ex vivo response, the dominant clonotypes were HLA-C-restricted CMV-specific TCR beta clonotypes.

This clonotype was sampled from a human donor in good health (CMV status not recorded). Some clones in this sample may be carry-over from other donors' samples. This specimen consisted of cultured PBMCs, obtained from culture after CMV antigen stimulation. The chain employs TRBV5-4 and TRBJ2-7, with D possibly matching TRBD1 (6 bases). As DNA, the CDR3 is TGTGCCAGCAGCTCAGCAGGGGAAGGGTACGAGCAGTACGTC. The encoded protein is CASSSAGEGYEQYV.